Sequencing of this TCR beta chain was carried out in a study of CD8 T cells in ankylosing spondylitis. Quantitative 5'-RACE with molecular barcodes produced the TCR beta libraries. TCRdb processed the 5' RACE reads anew with MiXCR; each CDR3 protein has one entry. The repertoire holds fewer than 550,000 distinct CDR3 sequences, about 5% seen once, with roughly 3.2% in the top ten. Broader study findings: Within peripheral blood, clones linked to disease were CD8+ and relatively rare. There were earlier reports of some motif variants in reactive arthritis synovial fluid and blood. Disease-linked clones reportedly showed significant enrichment in matched ankylosing spondylitis synovial fluid. A TCR beta motif of eight highly homologous variants appeared characteristic of ankylosing spondylitis blood.

This clonotype was counted at least ten times. What it recognizes is unknown. The receptor was derived from a male donor with ankylosing spondylitis. Specimen: blood, either unsorted or a sorted T cell fraction (not recorded which).

The CDR3 sequence: CASSYPGTAYEQYF. DNA of the CDR3: TGTGCCAGCAGTTACCCCGGGACCGCCTACGAGCAGTACTTC. The chain recombines TRBV6-5 with TRBJ2-7; D could derive from TRBD1 or TRBD2 (5 bases each). V dropped 2 bases and J dropped 2 bases, with 10 bases sitting between them. The germline V gene has CDR1 MNHEY and CDR2 SVGAGI. The CDR3 is 14 amino acids.